These 3 T cell receptor beta chains came from one sample sequenced in a study of multiple sclerosis patients with progressive multifocal leukoencephalopathy. Time point in this sample: time of PML onset. The table came from immunoSEQ multiplex PCR; TCRdb's copy has only in-frame clones and leaves some out. The table has roughly 32,000 clones, about nine tenths seen once. The specimen was PBMCs, collected from a patient treated with natalizumab. Receptor source: a woman between 40 and 55 years old with progressive multifocal leukoencephalopathy.

This chain connects TRBV28 to TRBJ2-5; the match to TRBD1 covers 7 bases. TRBJ2-7 explains the end of the DNA better; the J call may be wrong. The CDR3 totals 15 residues. In germline, CDR1 is MDHEN, CDR2 SYDVKM. The DNA for the CDR3 is TGTGCCAGCAGTTCGTTGACAGGGATCGGTAACGAGCAGTACTTC. As protein: CASSSLTGIGNEQYF.

This clone was counted a few times. This sequence joins TRBV4-3 and TRBJ2-1, with unresolved D. Trimming removed 0 bases from V and 0 bases from J, with 15 bases in between. Germline CDR1 LGHNA, CDR2 YSLEER. The CDR3 has 18 residues. The CDR3 DNA is TGCGCCAGCAGCCAAGAAGGGATGGGCCTCAGCTCCTACAATGAGCAGTTCTTC. Translation gives CASSQEGMGLSSYNEQFF.

V usage is TRBV9 and J usage is TRBJ1-1; 8 nucleotides align to TRBD1. Unmatched junction bases numbered 8, after V lost 3 bases and J lost 4 bases. CDR3 size: 15 residues. Germline V gene data show CDR1 as SGDLS and CDR2 as YYNGEE. The CDR3 loop is CASSGTGGAGTEAFF. CDR3 coding DNA: TGTGCCAGCAGCGGAACAGGGGGAGCCGGCACTGAAGCTTTCTTT. Full variable domain (remainder filled in from reference TRBV9 and TRBJ1-1): DSGVTQTPKHLITATGQRVTLRCSPRSGDLSVYWYQQSLDQGLQFLIQYYNGEERAKGNILERFSAQQFPDLHSELNLSSLELGDSALYFCASSGTGGAGTEAFFGQGTRLTVV.